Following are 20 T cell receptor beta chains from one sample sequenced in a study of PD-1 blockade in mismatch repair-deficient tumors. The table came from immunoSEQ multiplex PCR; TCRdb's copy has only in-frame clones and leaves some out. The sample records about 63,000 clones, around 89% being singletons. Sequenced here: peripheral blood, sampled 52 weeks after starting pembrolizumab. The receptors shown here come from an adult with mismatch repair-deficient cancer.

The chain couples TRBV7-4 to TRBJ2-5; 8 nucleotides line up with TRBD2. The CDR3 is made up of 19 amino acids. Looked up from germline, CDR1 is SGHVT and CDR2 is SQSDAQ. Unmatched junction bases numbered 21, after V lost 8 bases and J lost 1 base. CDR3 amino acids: CASAPGLDFVRGPQETQYF. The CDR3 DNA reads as TGTGCCAGCGCCCCGGGACTAGATTTCGTTCGGGGCCCCCAAGAGACCCAGTACTTC. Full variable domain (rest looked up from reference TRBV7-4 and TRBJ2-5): GAGVSQSPRYKVAKRGRDVALRCDSISGHVTLYWYRQTLGQGSEVLTYSQSDAQRDKSGRPSGRFSAERPERSVSTLKIQRTEQGDSAVYLCASAPGLDFVRGPQETQYFGPGTRLLVL.

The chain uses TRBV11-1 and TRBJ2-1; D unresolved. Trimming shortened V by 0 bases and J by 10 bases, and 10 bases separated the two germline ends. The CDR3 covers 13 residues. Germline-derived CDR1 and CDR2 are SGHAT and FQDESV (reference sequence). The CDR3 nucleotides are TGTGCCAGCAGCTTAGCAGATGGGATCGAGCAGTTCTTC. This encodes CASSLADGIEQFF. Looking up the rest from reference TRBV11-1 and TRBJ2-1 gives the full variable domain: EAEVAQSPRYKITEKSQAVAFWCDPISGHATLYWYRQILGQGPELLVQFQDESVVDDSQLPKDRFSAERLKGVDSTLKIQPAELGDSAMYLCASSLADGIEQFFGPGTRLTVL.

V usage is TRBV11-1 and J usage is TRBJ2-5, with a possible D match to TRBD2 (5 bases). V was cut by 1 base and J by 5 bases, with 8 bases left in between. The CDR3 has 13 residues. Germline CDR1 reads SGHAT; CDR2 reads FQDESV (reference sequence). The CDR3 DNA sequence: TGTGCCAGCAGCTTAGGAGGGTGGGAGACCCAGTACTTC. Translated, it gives CASSLGGWETQYF.

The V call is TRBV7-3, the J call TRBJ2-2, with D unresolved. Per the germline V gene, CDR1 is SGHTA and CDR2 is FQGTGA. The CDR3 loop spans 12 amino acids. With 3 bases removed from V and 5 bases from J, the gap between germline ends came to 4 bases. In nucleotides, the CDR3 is TGTGCCAGCAGCTTTGTGACCGGGGAGCTGTTTTTT. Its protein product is CASSFVTGELFF.

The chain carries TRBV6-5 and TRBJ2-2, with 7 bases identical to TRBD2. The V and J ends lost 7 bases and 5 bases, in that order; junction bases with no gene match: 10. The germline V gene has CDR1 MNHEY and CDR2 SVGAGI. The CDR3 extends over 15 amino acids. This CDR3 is CASKLGGRRTGELFF. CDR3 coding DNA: TGTGCCAGCAAGTTAGGCGGGAGAAGAACCGGGGAGCTGTTTTTT.

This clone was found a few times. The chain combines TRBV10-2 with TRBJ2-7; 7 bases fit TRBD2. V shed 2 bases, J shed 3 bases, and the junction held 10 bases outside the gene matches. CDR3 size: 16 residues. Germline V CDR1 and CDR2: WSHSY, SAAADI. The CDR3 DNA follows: TGCGCCAGCAGTGAGGGTGGTAGCGGGCCGGTCTACGAGCAGTACTTC. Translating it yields CASSEGGSGPVYEQYF.

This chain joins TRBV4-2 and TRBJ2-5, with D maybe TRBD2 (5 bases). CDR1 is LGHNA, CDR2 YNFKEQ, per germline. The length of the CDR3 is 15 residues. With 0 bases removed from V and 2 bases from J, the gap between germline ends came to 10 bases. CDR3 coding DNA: TGTGCCAGCAGCCAAGAAGCCACGGGGCAAGAGACCCAGTACTTC. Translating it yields CASSQEATGQETQYF.

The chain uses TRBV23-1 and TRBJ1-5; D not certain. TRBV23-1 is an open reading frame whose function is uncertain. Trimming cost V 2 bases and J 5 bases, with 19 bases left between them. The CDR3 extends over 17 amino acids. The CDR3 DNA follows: TGCGCCAGCAGTCAACCCCCCCAGCGACGGATTGATCAGCCCCAGCATTTT. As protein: CASSQPPQRRIDQPQHF.

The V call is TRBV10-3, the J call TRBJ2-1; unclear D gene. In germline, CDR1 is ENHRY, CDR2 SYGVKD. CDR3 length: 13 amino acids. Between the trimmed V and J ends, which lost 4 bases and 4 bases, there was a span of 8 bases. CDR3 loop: CAISGGTYNEQFF. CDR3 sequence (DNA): TGTGCCATCAGTGGAGGAACTTACAATGAGCAGTTCTTC.

CDR3 in amino acids: CASGAGTGLDEQYF. CDR3 DNA: TGTGCCAGCGGAGCCGGGACAGGCCTCGACGAGCAGTACTTC. The rearrangement joins TRBV2 to TRBJ2-7, with 8 bases that match TRBD1. This CDR3 is built from 14 residues. V was clipped by 8 bases and J by 5 bases; unmatched bases: 11. Germline lookup yields CDR1 SNHLY and CDR2 FYNNEI.

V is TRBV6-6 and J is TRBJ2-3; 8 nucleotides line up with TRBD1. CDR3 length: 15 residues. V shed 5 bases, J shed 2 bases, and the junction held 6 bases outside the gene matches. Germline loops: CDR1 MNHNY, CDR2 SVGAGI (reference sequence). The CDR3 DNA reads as TGTGCCAGCAGTATACAGGGGGTGAACACAGATACGCAGTATTTT. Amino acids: CASSIQGVNTDTQYF.

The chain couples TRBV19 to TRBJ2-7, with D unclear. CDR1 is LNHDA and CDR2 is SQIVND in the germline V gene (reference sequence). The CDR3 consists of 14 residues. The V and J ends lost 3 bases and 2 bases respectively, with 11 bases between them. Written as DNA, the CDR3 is TGTGCCAGTAGTATCGGTCTAGACGCCTACGAGCAGTACTTC. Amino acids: CASSIGLDAYEQYF.

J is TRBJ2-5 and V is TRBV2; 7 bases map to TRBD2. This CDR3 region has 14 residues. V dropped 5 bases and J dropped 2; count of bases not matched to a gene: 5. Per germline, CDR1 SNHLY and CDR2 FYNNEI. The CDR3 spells CASSRSGGQETQYF. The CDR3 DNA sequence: TGTGCCAGCAGTCGATCCGGGGGGCAAGAGACCCAGTACTTC.

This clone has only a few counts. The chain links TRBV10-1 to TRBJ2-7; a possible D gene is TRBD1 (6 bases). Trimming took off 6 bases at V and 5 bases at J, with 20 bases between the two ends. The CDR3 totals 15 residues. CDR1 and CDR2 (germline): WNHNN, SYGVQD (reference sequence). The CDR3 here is CASRIPGHYYHEQYF. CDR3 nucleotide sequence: TGCGCCAGCAGGATCCCGGGACATTATTACCACGAGCAGTACTTC.

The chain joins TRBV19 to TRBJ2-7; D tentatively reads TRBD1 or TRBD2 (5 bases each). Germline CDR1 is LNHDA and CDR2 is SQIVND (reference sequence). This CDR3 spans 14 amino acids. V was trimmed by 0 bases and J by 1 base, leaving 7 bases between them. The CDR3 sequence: CASSIEGPSYEQYF. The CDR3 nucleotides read TGTGCCAGTAGTATAGAGGGACCGTCCTACGAGCAGTACTTC.

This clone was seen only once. The CDR3 region is CASSEGTGTYEQYF. In nucleotides, the CDR3 is TGTGCCAGCAGTGAGGGGACAGGGACGTACGAGCAGTACTTC. The chain uses TRBV2 and TRBJ2-7, with TRBD1 identical over 9 bases. In germline, CDR1 is SNHLY, CDR2 FYNNEI. After removal of 3 bases from V and 4 bases from J, the junction contained 4 bases not matched to a gene. CDR3 size: 14 residues.

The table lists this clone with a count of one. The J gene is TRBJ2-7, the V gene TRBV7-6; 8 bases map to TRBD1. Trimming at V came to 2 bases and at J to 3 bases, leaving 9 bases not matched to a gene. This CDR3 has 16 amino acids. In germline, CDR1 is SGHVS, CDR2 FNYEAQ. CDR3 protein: CASSLSFRTGYYEQYF. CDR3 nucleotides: TGTGCCAGCAGCTTAAGTTTTCGGACAGGGTACTACGAGCAGTACTTC. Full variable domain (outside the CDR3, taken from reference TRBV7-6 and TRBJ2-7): GAGVSQSPRYKVTKRGQDVALRCDPISGHVSLYWYRQALGQGPEFLTYFNYEAQQDKSGLPNDRFSAERPEGSISTLTIQRTEQRDSAMYRCASSLSFRTGYYEQYFGPGTRLTVT.

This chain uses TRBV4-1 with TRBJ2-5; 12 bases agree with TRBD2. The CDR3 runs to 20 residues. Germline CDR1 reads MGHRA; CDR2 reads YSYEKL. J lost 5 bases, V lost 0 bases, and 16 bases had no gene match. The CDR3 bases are TGCGCCAGCAGCCAAGACCCCGGGCTAGCGGGAGGGTCCGGCTTTGAGACCCAGTACTTC. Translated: CASSQDPGLAGGSGFETQYF.

CDR3 amino acids: CSVASGDFLNEQFF. The CDR3 DNA sequence: TGCAGCGTTGCGAGCGGGGATTTCTTGAATGAGCAGTTCTTC. The chain is built from TRBV29-1 and TRBJ2-1; TRBD2 aligns across 7 bases. Germline loops: CDR1 SQVTM, CDR2 ANQGSEA. The trim removed 4 bases at V and 7 bases at J, leaving 10 bases unmatched. This CDR3 has 14 amino acids.

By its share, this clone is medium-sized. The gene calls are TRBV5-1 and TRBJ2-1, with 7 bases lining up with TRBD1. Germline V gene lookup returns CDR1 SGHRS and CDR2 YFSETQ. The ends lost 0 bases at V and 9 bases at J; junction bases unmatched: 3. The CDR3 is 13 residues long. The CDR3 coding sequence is TGCGCCAGCAGCTTGGCTACAGGGGTTGAGCAGTTCTTC. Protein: CASSLATGVEQFF.